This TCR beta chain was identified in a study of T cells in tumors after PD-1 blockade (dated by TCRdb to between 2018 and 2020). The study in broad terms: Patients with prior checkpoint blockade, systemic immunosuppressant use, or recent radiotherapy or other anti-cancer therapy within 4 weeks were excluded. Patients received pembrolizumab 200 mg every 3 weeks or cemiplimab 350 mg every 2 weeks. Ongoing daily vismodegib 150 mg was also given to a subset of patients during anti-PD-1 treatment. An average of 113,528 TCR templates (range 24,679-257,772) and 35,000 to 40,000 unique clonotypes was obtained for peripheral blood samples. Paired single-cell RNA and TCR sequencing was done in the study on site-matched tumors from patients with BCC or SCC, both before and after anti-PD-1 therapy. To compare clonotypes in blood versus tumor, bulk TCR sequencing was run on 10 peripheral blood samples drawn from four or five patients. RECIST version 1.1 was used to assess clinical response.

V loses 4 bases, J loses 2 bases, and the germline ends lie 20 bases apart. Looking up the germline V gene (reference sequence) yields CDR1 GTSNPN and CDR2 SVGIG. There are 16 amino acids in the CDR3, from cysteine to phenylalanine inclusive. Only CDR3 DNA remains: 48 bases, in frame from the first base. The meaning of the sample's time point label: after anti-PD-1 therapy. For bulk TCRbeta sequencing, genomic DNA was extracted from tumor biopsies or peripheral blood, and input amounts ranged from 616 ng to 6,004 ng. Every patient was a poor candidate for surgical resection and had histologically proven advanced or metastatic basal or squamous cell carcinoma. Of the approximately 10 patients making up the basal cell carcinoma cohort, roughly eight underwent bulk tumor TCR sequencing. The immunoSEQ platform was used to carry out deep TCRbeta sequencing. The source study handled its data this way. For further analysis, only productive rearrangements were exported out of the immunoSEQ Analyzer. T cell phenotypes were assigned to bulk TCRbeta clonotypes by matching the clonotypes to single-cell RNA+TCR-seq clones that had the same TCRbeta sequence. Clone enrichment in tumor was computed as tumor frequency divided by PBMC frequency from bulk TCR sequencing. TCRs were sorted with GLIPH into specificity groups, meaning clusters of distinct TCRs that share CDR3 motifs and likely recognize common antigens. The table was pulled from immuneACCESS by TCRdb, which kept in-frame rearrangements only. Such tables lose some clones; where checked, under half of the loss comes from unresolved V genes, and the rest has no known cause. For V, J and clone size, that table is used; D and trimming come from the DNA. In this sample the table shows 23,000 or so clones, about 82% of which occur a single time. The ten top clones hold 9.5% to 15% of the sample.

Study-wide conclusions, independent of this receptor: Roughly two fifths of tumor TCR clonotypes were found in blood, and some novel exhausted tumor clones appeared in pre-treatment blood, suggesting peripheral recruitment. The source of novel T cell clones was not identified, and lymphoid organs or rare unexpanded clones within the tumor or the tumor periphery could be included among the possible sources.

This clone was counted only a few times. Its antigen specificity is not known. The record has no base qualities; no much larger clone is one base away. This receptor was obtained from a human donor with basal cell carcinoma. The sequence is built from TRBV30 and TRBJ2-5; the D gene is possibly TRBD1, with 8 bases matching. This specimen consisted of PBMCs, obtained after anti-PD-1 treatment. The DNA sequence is TGTGCCTGGATGGGAGACAGGGGAGCGGGACAAGAGACCCAGTACTTC. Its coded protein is CAWMGDRGAGQETQYF.